This record looks at one TCR beta chain sequence and its context. Its antigen remains undetermined. No base quality values were provided; no much bigger clone lies one nucleotide off. From the germline V gene, CDR1 is SGHRS and CDR2 is YFSETQ. Reading from cysteine to phenylalanine, the CDR3 counts 13 amino acids. The sequence is cut down to CDR3 DNA, 39 bases in frame from base 1. The sample is drawn from a study of blood T cells in healthy people across ages (dated by TCRdb to the mid-2010s). Notes on the research overall: Template switching captured roughly one uniquely barcoded TCR beta cDNA molecule per two T cells in model experiments. Using deep sequencing normalized with unique cDNA molecular identifiers, the study measured how TCR beta repertoire diversity changes with age. Using the same blood draw, the study looked at two additional independent replicas of 1 million unique cDNA reads for two donors, one aged 18 to 30 and the other aged 80 or older. Donors were grouped into four age groups: young (average approximately 16 years), middle-aged (approximately 41), aged (roughly 62) and long-lived (around 80). Donors of different ages were randomly distributed across sequencing lanes to avoid experimental bias.

The donors were 40 or so Caucasian individuals from Russia, aged roughly 6 to 90 years, who were systemically healthy. Approximately 11 milliliters of peripheral blood were drawn from each donor into EDTA-treated Vacutainer tubes. Ficoll-Paque density-gradient centrifugation was used to isolate PBMCs, with at least 6 million per sample. Total RNA, at least 6 micrograms per sample, was extracted from PBMCs with Trizol reagent. For every donor, flow cytometry on a PBMC aliquot measured the percentage of naive CD45RAhigh/CD27high T cells. Here is what the overall study found, with its caveats: The CMV infection status of donors was not known, potentially confounding age-related changes in expanded clonotypes. Compared with the aged group, the long-lived group had more naive CD4+ T cells, fewer expanded clones and increased TCR diversity, suggesting age selection. Estimates of total diversity from one million sequenced T cells were regarded as lower bounds and underestimates. Observed TCR beta diversity per million T cells fell roughly linearly with age, and a significant reduction was already apparent by age around 40. A strong correlation was found between observed TCR beta diversity and the percentage of naive T cells measured by flow cytometry. Because profiling used bulk unsorted PBMCs, naive and antigen-experienced compartments could not be compared conclusively.

Libraries were prepared through 5' RACE. TCRdb records Illumina HiSeq 2500 as the sequencer. A second roughly 6 to 11 cycle PCR used a sample-barcoded 5' primer and a J-beta primer mix. A unique molecular identifier was introduced onto each TCR beta cDNA molecule by a template-switch 5' adaptor carrying 12 random nucleotides. Each sample yielded at least 2.5 million CDR3-containing paired-end reads. All of the RNA was converted into first-strand cDNA using the Mint cDNA synthesis kit, with a TRBC-specific oligonucleotide serving as the primer. Following uracil-DNA glycosylase treatment, a first 18-cycle PCR with universal primers M1SS and BC2_uni_R was performed on all cDNA. The authors processed their data as follows. Normalization of each sample was performed by random selection of 1 million high-quality reads, each carrying a distinct molecular identifier. Reads sharing molecular identifiers were discarded rather than binned into consensus sequences. MiTCR, run with a Q25 quality threshold and the strictest error-elimination algorithm, handled CDR3 identification, clonotype clustering and error correction. A nonparametric unseen species model with Euler transformation was used to estimate lower-bound total TCR beta diversity. TCRdb trimmed public reads at Q25 via fastp, called clones via MiXCR and kept in-frame beta chains. Rows merge per CDR3 protein into single entries with the most common DNA and genes. It is TCRdb's table, rather than the study itself, that gives the V and J calls and clone size. This sample holds around 600,000 distinct CDR3 sequences; 45% to 55% were observed only once. About 26% of the sample rests with the top ten.

The sample taken for sequencing was blood. This TCR was recovered from an older man in good health. The chain joins TRBV5-1 to TRBJ2-7; matching of 6 bases hints at TRBD1 as the D gene. The end of the DNA aligns better with TRBJ2-5, so the J call may be wrong. The nucleotide sequence is TGCGCCAGCAGCTCGGACAGCTACGGGACCCAGTACTTC. This sequence encodes CASSSDSYGTQYF.